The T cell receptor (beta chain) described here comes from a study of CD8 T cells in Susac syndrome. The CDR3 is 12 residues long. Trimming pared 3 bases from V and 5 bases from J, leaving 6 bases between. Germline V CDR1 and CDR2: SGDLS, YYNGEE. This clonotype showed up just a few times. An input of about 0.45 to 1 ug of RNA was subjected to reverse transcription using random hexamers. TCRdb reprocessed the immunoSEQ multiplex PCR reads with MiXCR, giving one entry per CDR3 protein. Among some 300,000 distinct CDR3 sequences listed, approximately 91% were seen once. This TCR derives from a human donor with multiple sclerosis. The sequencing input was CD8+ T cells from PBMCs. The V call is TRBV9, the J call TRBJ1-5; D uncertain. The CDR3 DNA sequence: TGTGCCAGCAGCGACGGGGATCAGCCCCAGCATTTT. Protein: CASSDGDQPQHF.